These 23 T cell receptor beta chains came from one sample sequenced in a study of T cells expressing NK-cell markers. For each CDR3 protein, TCRdb gives one entry from its re-call of the 5' RACE reads, without DNA. The sample includes some 390,000 distinct CDR3 sequences. The sequenced material came from blood T cells: a sorted CD56 or NKG2C T cell subset, CD4+ or CD8+ T cells, or bulk PBMC T cells (not recorded which). The receptors were gathered from a woman in her fifties or sixties in good health.

V gene TRBV5-6 combines with J gene TRBJ1-2. Germline values: CDR1 SGHDT, CDR2 YYEEEE. The CDR3 totals 13 residues. The CDR3 loop is CASSVERTYGYTF.

The genes are TRBV11-2 and TRBJ2-7; TCRdb's D call of TRBD1 is untestable without DNA. The CDR3 extends over 13 amino acids. Germline V gene lookup returns CDR1 SGHAT and CDR2 FQNNGV. The CDR3 region is CASSWGRTYEQYF.

The chain combines TRBV6-2 or TRBV6-3 with TRBJ2-5; TCRdb designates TRBD1, a call that cannot be tested without DNA. Germline V gene sequence: CDR1 MNHEY, CDR2 SVGEGT. The CDR3 is 17 amino acids. This chain's CDR3 is CASSYPRNRGPQETQYF.

The gene calls are TRBV27 and TRBJ2-5; absent DNA, TCRdb's TRBD1 call cannot be checked. CDR1 and CDR2 from the germline V gene are MNHEY and SMNVEV (reference sequence). The CDR3 has 14 amino acids. This CDR3 is CASSSSGMGETQYF.

This rearrangement joins TRBV12-3 or TRBV12-4 to TRBJ2-5; TCRdb picks TRBD2, but there is no DNA to check that call. The CDR3 loop spans 15 amino acids. The chain's CDR3 is CASSLAGGPWETQYF.

The rearrangement joins TRBV23-1 to TRBJ2-1; as DNA is missing, the TRBD2 call by TCRdb cannot be tested. TRBV23-1 is annotated as an ORF whose role is uncertain. CDR3 length: 15 amino acids. CDR3 residues: CASSHRDSLGNEQFF.

J is TRBJ2-2 and V is TRBV3-1. This CDR3 comprises 12 residues. The germline CDR1 and CDR2 sequences are LGHDT and YNNKEL (reference sequence). Here the CDR3 reads CASSQDLRELFF. The whole variable domain, filled in from reference TRBV3-1 and TRBJ2-2, reads DTAVSQTPKYLVTQMGNDKSIKCEQNLGHDTMYWYKQDSKKFLKIMFSYNNKELIINETVPNRFSPKSPDKAHLNLHINSLELGDSAVYFCASSQDLRELFFGEGSRLTVL.

The chain combines TRBV27 with TRBJ2-1; as DNA is missing, the TRBD1 call by TCRdb cannot be tested. The germline V gene has CDR1 MNHEY and CDR2 SMNVEV (reference sequence). The CDR3 length is 14 residues. The CDR3 sequence: CATWGLTGNNEQFF.

The chain recombines TRBV5-8 with TRBJ2-7; TCRdb lists TRBD2, though no DNA is available to test this call. The CDR3 runs 12 residues. The germline V gene has CDR1 SGHTS and CDR2 YDEGEE. CDR3 protein: CASRGLVHEQYF.

This sequence joins TRBV4-1 and TRBJ1-4; TCRdb calls TRBD1, which cannot be checked without DNA. CDR3 length equals 19 residues. The germline V gene has CDR1 MGHRA and CDR2 YSYEKL. The CDR3 here is CASSQDSFDSVSTNEKLFF.

V and J are TRBV20-1 and TRBJ2-5. The CDR3 is 12 amino acids. Germline CDR1 reads DFQATT; CDR2 reads SNEGSKA (reference sequence). The CDR3 loop reads CSASMIEETQYF.

The chain combines TRBV6-4 with TRBJ2-3. Per germline, CDR1 MRHNA and CDR2 SNTAGT. This CDR3 spans 14 amino acids. The CDR3 loop is CASSDGVGADTQYF.

This CDR3 reads CASSQGRGDYNEQFF. V gene TRBV11-3 combines with J gene TRBJ2-1; TCRdb reports TRBD2, a call that lacks DNA to check it against. The germline gives CDR1 SGHNT, CDR2 YENEEA. This CDR3 contains 15 residues.

The genes are TRBV6-1 and TRBJ2-1; checking the TCRdb D call of TRBD1 is not possible without DNA. The length of the CDR3 is 17 residues. Germline V gene sequence: CDR1 MNHNS, CDR2 SASEGT. Here the CDR3 reads CASSTQPRDAVGREQFF.

The chain uses TRBV29-1 and TRBJ1-4. The CDR3 contains 12 residues. Per germline, CDR1 SQVTM and CDR2 ANQGSEA. The CDR3 sequence: CSVLQENEKLFF.

The chain carries TRBV5-1 and TRBJ1-1. The CDR3 spans 14 residues. Germline CDR1 and CDR2: SGHRS and YFSETQ. CDR3 in amino acids: CASSFYPDGREAFF.

This chain links TRBV5-5 with TRBJ1-2; the D call from TCRdb, TRBD1, cannot be confirmed without DNA. The CDR3 runs to 15 residues. The germline V gene has CDR1 SGHKS and CDR2 YYEKEE (reference sequence). CDR3 sequence reads: CASSLSAQSHHGYTF.

The chain has TRBV6-5 and TRBJ2-2; TCRdb designates TRBD1, a call that cannot be tested without DNA. Germline V gene lookup returns CDR1 MNHEY and CDR2 SVGAGI. The CDR3 length is 15 residues. The CDR3 here is CASSIFTGGTGELFF.

This chain joins TRBV10-2 and TRBJ2-7. Germline CDR1 WSHSY, CDR2 SAAADI. This CDR3 contains 11 residues. CDR3 protein: CASSELDEQYF.

The chain combines TRBV24-1 with TRBJ2-3. From germline, CDR1 is KGHDR and CDR2 SFDVKD. The CDR3 totals 16 residues. The CDR3 loop reads CATSDFGITATDTQYF.

The chain combines TRBV18 with TRBJ1-2; checking the TCRdb D call of TRBD1 is not possible without DNA. Looked up from germline, CDR1 is KGHSH and CDR2 is LQKENI. There are 15 residues in the CDR3. CDR3 region: CASSPDGTLKLGYTF.

The V gene is TRBV5-1, the J gene TRBJ1-1. Germline values: CDR1 SGHRS, CDR2 YFSETQ. The CDR3 spans 15 residues. The CDR3 is CASSMVRASNTEAFF.

J is TRBJ2-3 and V is TRBV2. Germline CDR1 is SNHLY and CDR2 is FYNNEI. CDR3 length: 14 residues. CDR3 amino acids: CASLQDVGTDTQYF.